This note documents a single T cell receptor (beta chain) sequence. PCR employed 60 Vbeta and 13 Jbeta primers. The method was immunoSEQ multiplex PCR; TCRdb's version includes in-frame clones alone and lacks a portion of them. There are 150,000 to 200,000 clones in the sample; 76% occur only once, and about 3.1% lies in the top ten. This entry belongs to a study of cytomegalovirus exposure and HLA in healthy donors. The material sequenced was PBMCs. This TCR derives from a male donor in good health and CMV-seronegative.

The CDR3 reads CASSLGGRENTEAFF. In DNA form, the CDR3 reads TGTGCCAGCAGCCTCGGGGGGCGGGAGAACACTGAAGCTTTCTTT. The chain is built from TRBV28 and TRBJ1-1; D possibly corresponds to TRBD1 (6 bases). With 6 bases removed from V and 1 base from J, the gap between germline ends came to 15 bases. In germline, CDR1 is MDHEN, CDR2 SYDVKM. The CDR3 contains 15 residues.